These T cell receptor beta chains were read from a single sample in a study of PD-1 blockade in classical Hodgkin lymphoma. Some clones are missing from TCRdb's copy, which holds only in-frame ones; the method was immunoSEQ multiplex PCR. The sample has approximately 100,000 clones; under 85% are singletons. The specimen comprised peripheral blood mononuclear cells (PBMCs), sampled before the fourth cycle of nivolumab. These receptors originate from a human donor with classical Hodgkin lymphoma. The CDR3 runs from the conserved cysteine through the conserved F or W. Each record gives: D gene, V gene, CDR3 length, clone size, J gene, CDR3 DNA, CDR3 protein. The D gene is left open where the match is weak. Where a row states a size, it is once, few, many or the class of an expanded clone; other rows omit it.

TRBD1	TRBV10-3	12	-	TRBJ2-7	TGTGCCATCAGTGGGACAGGATACGAGCAGTACTTC	CAISGTGYEQYF
-	TRBV2	14	-	TRBJ1-2	TGTGCCAGCAGTGATTGGGGGTCCAACTATGGCTACACCTTC	CASSDWGSNYGYTF
TRBD2	TRBV25-1	14	-	TRBJ2-3	TGTGCCAGCAGTGCGGGAGGTGGCACAGATACGCAGTATTTT	CASSAGGGTDTQYF
-	TRBV5-4	16	-	TRBJ1-2	TGTGCCAGCACCCTGGGCTCTGGGGAGCGGGCCTATGGCTACACCTTC	CASTLGSGERAYGYTF
TRBD1	TRBV28	15	once	TRBJ1-1	TGTGCCAGCAGGCCCCCAGGGGGCGCGAACACTGAAGCTTTCTTT	CASRPPGGANTEAFF
TRBD2	TRBV7-8	16	-	TRBJ2-1	TGTGCCAGCAGCCCAACAGCGGGGGCTTCCTACAATGAGCAGTTCTTC	CASSPTAGASYNEQFF
-	TRBV5-8	13	-	TRBJ2-7	TGTGCCAGCCATCGGGGCCAACTCTACGAGCAGTACTTC	CASHRGQLYEQYF
TRBD2	TRBV10-1	17	-	TRBJ2-5	TGCGCCAGCAGTCGGAGGGTCCAAGCGGGAGCACTGGAGACCCAGTACTTC	CASSRRVQAGALETQYF
-	TRBV11-2	15	-	TRBJ2-7	TGTGCCAGCAGCTTAGTGGCGGGGGCAGGCTACGAGCAGTACTTC	CASSLVAGAGYEQYF
TRBD2	TRBV28	16	-	TRBJ2-1	TGTGCCAGCAGTGCAACTAGCGGGGGTCGTCTCAATGAGCAGTTCTTC	CASSATSGGRLNEQFF
-	TRBV29-1	12	once	TRBJ2-1	TGCAGCGTTGAGTTTACTGGCAATGAGCAGTTCTTC	CSVEFTGNEQFF
-	TRBV6-5	13	-	TRBJ2-1	TGTGCCAGCAGGGGCAGGGGCTACAATGAGCAGTTCTTC	CASRGRGYNEQFF
TRBD1	TRBV27	14	-	TRBJ2-1	TGTGCCAGCAGTTCCGACAGGGGGCACAATGAGCAGTTCTTC	CASSSDRGHNEQFF
TRBD2	TRBV5-1	14	-	TRBJ2-2	TGCGCCAGCAGCCCGGGGGGAAACACCGGGGAGCTGTTTTTT	CASSPGGNTGELFF
TRBD1	TRBV27	16	-	TRBJ1-5	TGTGCCAGCAGTTCCCTGACAGGGGGGATAATTCAGCCCCAGCATTTT	CASSSLTGGIIQPQHF
TRBD1	TRBV9	16	-	TRBJ2-7	TGTGCCAGCAGCGCCGGGACAGGGTCGAGGTCCTACGAGCAGTACTTC	CASSAGTGSRSYEQYF
TRBD2	TRBV19	15	-	TRBJ2-7	TGTGCCAGTAGTCCCAAGACTAGCGGGAACAACGAGCAGTACTTC	CASSPKTSGNNEQYF
TRBD2	TRBV11-1	17	-	TRBJ2-2	TGTGCCAGCAGCCCCCTCTCCCCAGCGGGGAGCACCGGGGAGCTGTTTTTT	CASSPLSPAGSTGELFF
-	TRBV29-1	14	once	TRBJ1-4	TGCAGCGTTGGGGGGAACAGGGCGGATGAAAAACTGTTTTTT	CSVGGNRADEKLFF
-	TRBV5-1	14	-	TRBJ2-5	TGCGCCAGCAGCTCCCGACCAGGGCAAGAGACCCAGTACTTC	CASSSRPGQETQYF
-	TRBV6-1	14	-	TRBJ1-1	TGTGCCAGCAGCGTGACTGATTTGAACACTGAAGCTTTCTTT	CASSVTDLNTEAFF
-	TRBV2	14	-	TRBJ2-7	TGTGCCAGCAGTGAAGAGAGGGGAAGGTACGAGCAGTACTTC	CASSEERGRYEQYF
TRBD1	TRBV18	15	-	TRBJ1-5	TGTGCCAGCTCCCTCGGGACAGGGAGCAATCAGCCCCAGCATTTT	CASSLGTGSNQPQHF
-	TRBV18	14	-	TRBJ2-5	TGTGCCAGCTCACCACTGACAGTGCAGGAGACCCAGTACTTC	CASSPLTVQETQYF
TRBD2	TRBV5-4	17	-	TRBJ2-3	TGTGCCAGCAGCTTGGCGGTAGCGGGAGGACTCACAGATACGCAGTATTTT	CASSLAVAGGLTDTQYF
-	TRBV4-1	15	once	TRBJ2-3	TGCGCCAGCAGCCAGGGGGCGACTAGCACAGATACGCAGTATTTT	CASSQGATSTDTQYF
-	TRBV5-1	13	-	TRBJ1-2	TGCGCCAGCAGCCAGGACAGCACCTATGGCTACACCTTC	CASSQDSTYGYTF